The clone carrying this TCR beta chain was seen only a few times. A much more abundant neighbour one base away suggests this may be a read error. The source of the sample is a study of blood T cells in healthy people across ages. Germline V CDR1 and CDR2: DFQATT, SNEGSKA (reference sequence). The CDR3 totals 14 residues. Together with a sample-barcoded 5' primer, a J-beta primer mix was included in a second PCR lasting about 7 to 12 cycles. Using its own MiXCR run on the 5' RACE reads, TCRdb lists one record per CDR3 protein. The sample includes 950,000 to 1,200,000 distinct CDR3 sequences, approximately 38% of them seen just once.

This chain uses TRBV20-1 with TRBJ2-3; no clear D. What was sequenced was blood. This receptor was obtained from a man aged 18 to 30 in good health. DNA for the CDR3: TGCAGTGCTATTTCAGGCAAGAGCACAGATGCGCAGTATTTT. Amino acids: CSAISGKSTDAQYF.